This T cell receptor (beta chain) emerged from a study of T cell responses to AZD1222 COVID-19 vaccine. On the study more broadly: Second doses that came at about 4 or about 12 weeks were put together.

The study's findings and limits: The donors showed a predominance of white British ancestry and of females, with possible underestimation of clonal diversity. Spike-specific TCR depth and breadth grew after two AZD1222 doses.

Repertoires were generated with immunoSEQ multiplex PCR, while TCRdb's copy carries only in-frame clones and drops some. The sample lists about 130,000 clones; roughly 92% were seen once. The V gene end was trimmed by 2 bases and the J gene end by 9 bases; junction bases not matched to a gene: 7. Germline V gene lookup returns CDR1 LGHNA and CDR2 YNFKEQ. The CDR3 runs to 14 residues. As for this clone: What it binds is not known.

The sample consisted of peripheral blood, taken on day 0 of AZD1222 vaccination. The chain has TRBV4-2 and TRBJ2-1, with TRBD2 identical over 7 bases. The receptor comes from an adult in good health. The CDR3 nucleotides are TGTGCCAGCAGCCAACGGGGGGTATCCAGTGAGCAGTTCTTC. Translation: CASSQRGVSSEQFF.